The sequence of this T cell receptor beta chain was determined in a study of tumor-infiltrating lymphocytes in localized non-small cell lung cancer. Study conclusions and caveats: Compared with uninvolved lung, tumors showed higher T cell infiltration by TCRbeta sequencing. Immunotypes IM1 and IM2 had similar TCR-derived T-cell fractions.

This clone was recorded a few times. The antigen is unknown. Data came from immunoSEQ multiplex PCR; TCRdb stores just in-frame clones and leaves some out. The table has approximately 13,000 clones, 79% seen once. The TCR comes from a human donor with non-small cell lung cancer. Material for sequencing was lung tumor tissue.

CDR3 nucleotides: TGTGCCAGCACGAGAGGGGGGATAGAGACCCAGTACTTC. It specifies CASTRGGIETQYF. The rearrangement joins TRBV6-1 to TRBJ2-5; D may match TRBD1 or TRBD2 (6 bases each). CDR3 size: 13 residues. The ends were cut back, 7 bases at V and 4 bases at J, with 13 bases in the middle. Germline V gene sequence: CDR1 MNHNS, CDR2 SASEGT.